One sample yielded the 5 T cell receptor beta chains listed below, sequenced in a study of T cell responses to AZD1222 COVID-19 vaccine. Data came from immunoSEQ multiplex PCR; TCRdb stores just in-frame clones and leaves some out. The data hold 150,000 to 200,000 clones, with 93% observed a single time. The starting material was peripheral blood, obtained on day 0 of AZD1222 vaccination. All receptors derive from an adult in good health.

CDR3 loop: CSAREYEQFF. CDR3 nucleotides: TGCAGTGCTAGAGAATATGAGCAGTTCTTC. This rearrangement joins TRBV20-1 to TRBJ2-1; no clear D gene. CDR3 length: 10 residues. The V gene's germline CDR1 is DFQATT and CDR2 SNEGSKA (reference sequence). Between the trimmed V and J ends, which lost 0 bases and 8 bases, there was a span of 2 bases.

The genes are TRBV18 and TRBJ1-2, with 8 bases fitting TRBD1. The ends lost 4 bases at V and 8 bases at J; junction bases unmatched: 12. The CDR3 extends over 15 amino acids. The V gene's germline CDR1 is KGHSH and CDR2 LQKENI. The CDR3: CASSHNGQGELGYTF. The CDR3 nucleotides are TGTGCCAGCTCACACAACGGACAGGGCGAACTGGGCTACACCTTC.

The chain links TRBV27 to TRBJ2-3; 12 positions match TRBD2. V dropped 3 bases and J dropped 6; count of bases not matched to a gene: 7. The germline V gene encodes CDR1 MNHEY and CDR2 SMNVEV (reference sequence). CDR3 length: 16 residues. The DNA of the CDR3 is TGTGCCAGCAGTTTTCTAGCGGGGGGGCCAGGGGATACGCAGTATTTT. Residues: CASSFLAGGPGDTQYF.

DNA of the CDR3: TGTGCCAGCAGCCCTCACCCAGGGGGCAACACTGAAGCTTTCTTT. Protein sequence: CASSPHPGGNTEAFF. This chain links TRBV9 with TRBJ1-1; 8 positions match TRBD1. The length of the CDR3 is 15 residues. The V and J ends lost 4 bases and 2 bases, in that order; junction bases with no gene match: 7. Germline CDR1 is SGDLS and CDR2 is YYNGEE.

The V gene is TRBV10-3, the J gene TRBJ1-4; D unresolved. CDR1 and CDR2 from the germline V gene are ENHRY and SYGVKD. This CDR3 region has 13 residues. V was pared by 2 bases and J by 8 bases, with 9 bases between. CDR3 DNA: TGTGCCATCAGTGAGAGGGAGCGAGAAAAACTGTTTTTT. It encodes CAISEREREKLFF.